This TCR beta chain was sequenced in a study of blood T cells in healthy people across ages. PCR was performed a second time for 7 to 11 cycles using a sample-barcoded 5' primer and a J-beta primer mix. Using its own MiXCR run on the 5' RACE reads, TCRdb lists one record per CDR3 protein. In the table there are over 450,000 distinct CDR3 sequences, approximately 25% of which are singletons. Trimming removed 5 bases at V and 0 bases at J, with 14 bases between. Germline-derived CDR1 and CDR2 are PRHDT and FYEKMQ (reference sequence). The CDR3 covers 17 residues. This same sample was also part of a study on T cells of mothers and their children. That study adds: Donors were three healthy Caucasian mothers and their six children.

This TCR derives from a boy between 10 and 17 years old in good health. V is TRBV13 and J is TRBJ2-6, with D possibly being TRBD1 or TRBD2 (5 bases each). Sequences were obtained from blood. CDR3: CASSENPGTSGANVLTF. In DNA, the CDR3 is TGTGCCAGCAGCGAAAATCCCGGGACCTCTGGGGCCAACGTCCTGACTTTC.